The 12 T cell receptor beta chains below all came from one sample that was sequenced in a study of beta chain features in type 1 diabetes. Whole-study findings and limits: For Type 1 diabetes patients, all four CD4+ subsets carried TCRB CDR3s that were moderately but significantly shorter.

TCRB transcripts that were expressed got sequenced, as all of the isolated RNA had been reverse transcribed. Some clones are missing from TCRdb's copy, which holds only in-frame ones; the method was immunoSEQ multiplex PCR. Here the sample spans some 52,000 clones, over 40% being singletons. Which antigens these TCRs recognize remains unknown. Sequencing was carried out using Tregs from blood. The receptors originated from a man aged 25 to 45 with type 1 diabetes.

CDR3 loop: CASSLVQQETQYF. DNA for the CDR3: TGTGCCAGCAGCTTGGTTCAGCAAGAGACCCAGTACTTC. This chain uses TRBV7-2 with TRBJ2-5; D gene ambiguous. From germline, CDR1 is SGHTA and CDR2 FQGNSA. Deletions cut 3 bases from V and 2 bases from J, with 7 bases between. The CDR3 spans 13 residues. The full variable domain, completed using reference TRBV7-2 and TRBJ2-5, is GAGVSQSPSNKVTEKGKDVELRCDPISGHTALYWYRQSLGQGLEFLIYFQGNSAPDKSGLPSDRFSAERTGGSVSTLTIQRTQQEDSAVYLCASSLVQQETQYFGPGTRLLVL.

A few counts support this clone. The rearrangement links TRBV7-9 to TRBJ2-7; the match to TRBD1 covers 8 bases. There are 14 residues in the CDR3. Germline loops: CDR1 SEHNR, CDR2 FQNEAQ (reference sequence). The V gene end was trimmed by 5 bases and the J gene end by 4 bases; junction bases not matched to a gene: 7. The CDR3: CASSQGQGGYEQYF. CDR3 DNA sequence: TGTGCCAGCAGCCAAGGACAGGGAGGTTACGAGCAGTACTTC.

In its sample, this clone was seen many times. The genes are TRBV28 and TRBJ2-2; possibly TRBD2 for D (5 bases). The CDR3 has 17 residues. Germline CDR1 reads MDHEN; CDR2 reads SYDVKM. Trimming stripped 6 bases from V and 4 bases from J, with 21 bases between. The CDR3 nucleotides are TGTGCCAGCAGCCCCAGTTTCAGGACTCTTTTCACCGGGGAGCTGTTTTTT. Protein sequence: CASSPSFRTLFTGELFF.

This chain connects TRBV7-2 to TRBJ1-2, with 7 bases matching TRBD1. The germline V gene encodes CDR1 SGHTA and CDR2 FQGNSA. The J segment lost 8 bases and the V segment lost 1 base, leaving 4 bases of the junction unmatched. The CDR3 length is 13 residues. The CDR3 sequence is CASSLGQGEGYTF. The CDR3 DNA sequence: TGTGCCAGCAGCTTAGGGCAGGGGGAAGGCTACACCTTC.

CDR3 sequence reads: CASSRTGASYEQYF. CDR3 coding DNA: TGTGCCAGCAGCCGGACAGGGGCGTCCTACGAGCAGTACTTC. V and J are TRBV6-5 and TRBJ2-7; 9 bases align to TRBD1. CDR1 is MNHEY and CDR2 is SVGAGI in the germline V gene. The CDR3 runs to 14 residues. V was pared by 6 bases and J by 1 base, with 4 bases of the junction left unmatched.

The chain employs TRBV9 and TRBJ2-1; 10 bases line up with TRBD2. CDR3 length equals 15 residues. V lost 4 bases to trimming and J lost 6 bases; unmatched junction nucleotides: 7. Germline V gives CDR1 SGDLS, CDR2 YYNGEE. CDR3 region: CASSFSGRGFNEQFF. The CDR3 DNA is TGTGCCAGCAGCTTCAGCGGGAGGGGTTTCAATGAGCAGTTCTTC.

V is TRBV2 and J is TRBJ1-4; 8 bases match TRBD1. Germline CDR1 reads SNHLY; CDR2 reads FYNNEI. Trimming at V came to 6 bases and at J to 5 bases, leaving 8 bases not matched to a gene. CDR3 length: 15 amino acids. CDR3 bases: TGTGCCAGCAGGGGTAATCAGGGGGCGAATGAAAAACTGTTTTTT. Its protein is CASRGNQGANEKLFF.

The chain is built from TRBV5-6 and TRBJ1-1, with a tentative D call TRBD1 (5 bases). This CDR3 spans 18 amino acids. Deletions cut 0 bases from V and 0 bases from J, with 18 bases between. Germline assignment: CDR1 SGHDT and CDR2 YYEEEE. The CDR3, as DNA: TGTGCCAGCAGCTTGGCAGGGTTCTACGGTTCGGTGAACACTGAAGCTTTCTTT. Translating it yields CASSLAGFYGSVNTEAFF.

The chain's CDR3 is CASSLDAAYSDTQYF. CDR3 sequence (DNA): TGTGCCAGCAGTTTAGATGCAGCCTACAGTGATACGCAGTATTTT. V usage is TRBV28 and J usage is TRBJ2-3, with unresolved D. Looked up from germline, CDR1 is MDHEN and CDR2 is SYDVKM. This CDR3 is 15 amino acids long. Between the trimmed V and J ends, which lost 2 bases and 6 bases, there was a span of 15 bases.

The J gene is TRBJ2-1, the V gene TRBV7-9; 8 positions match TRBD2. This CDR3 is built from 13 residues. Germline CDR1 is SEHNR and CDR2 is FQNEAQ (reference sequence). The V gene end was trimmed by 8 bases and the J gene end by 9 bases; junction bases not matched to a gene: 9. CDR3 DNA sequence: TGTGCCAGCCTCGGGACTAGTCACGGTGAGCAGTTCTTC. As protein: CASLGTSHGEQFF.

The J gene is TRBJ2-1, the V gene TRBV7-3; the match to TRBD1 covers 11 bases. The trim removed 2 bases at V and 3 bases at J, leaving 3 bases unmatched. The length of the CDR3 is 16 residues. Germline V gene lookup returns CDR1 SGHTA and CDR2 FQGTGA. The CDR3 DNA is TGTGCCAGCAGCTTACCGGGACAGGGGGGCTACAATGAGCAGTTCTTC. Translating gives CASSLPGQGGYNEQFF.

A few counts support this clone. The gene calls are TRBV5-6 and TRBJ2-2; D possibly corresponds to TRBD2 (5 bases). With 4 bases removed from V and 6 bases from J, the gap between germline ends came to 22 bases. Germline lookup yields CDR1 SGHDT and CDR2 YYEEEE. The CDR3 runs 17 residues. The CDR3 coding sequence is TGTGCCAGCAGCCCGGCGGGTAGTGTCAGGAGCGCCGGGGAGCTGTTTTTT. Amino acid sequence: CASSPAGSVRSAGELFF.